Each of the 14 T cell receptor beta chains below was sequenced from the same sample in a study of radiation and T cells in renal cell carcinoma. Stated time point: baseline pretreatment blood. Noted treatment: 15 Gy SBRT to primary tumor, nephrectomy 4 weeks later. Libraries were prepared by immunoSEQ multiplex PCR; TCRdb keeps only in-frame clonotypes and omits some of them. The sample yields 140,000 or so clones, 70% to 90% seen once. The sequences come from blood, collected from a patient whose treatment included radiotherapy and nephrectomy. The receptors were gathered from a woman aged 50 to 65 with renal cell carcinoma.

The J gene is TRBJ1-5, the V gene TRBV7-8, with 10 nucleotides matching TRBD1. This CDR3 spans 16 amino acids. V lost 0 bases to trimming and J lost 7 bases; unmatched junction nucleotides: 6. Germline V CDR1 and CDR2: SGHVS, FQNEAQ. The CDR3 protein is CASSLATGGAGQPQHF. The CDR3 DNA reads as TGTGCCAGCAGCTTAGCGACAGGGGGCGCAGGACAGCCCCAGCATTTT.

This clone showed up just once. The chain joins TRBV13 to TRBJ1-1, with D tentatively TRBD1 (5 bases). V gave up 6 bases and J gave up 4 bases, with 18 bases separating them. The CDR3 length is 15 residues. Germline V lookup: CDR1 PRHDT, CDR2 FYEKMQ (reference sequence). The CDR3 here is CASSFSGAEGTEAFF. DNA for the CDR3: TGTGCCAGCAGTTTCTCCGGGGCGGAGGGCACTGAAGCTTTCTTT.

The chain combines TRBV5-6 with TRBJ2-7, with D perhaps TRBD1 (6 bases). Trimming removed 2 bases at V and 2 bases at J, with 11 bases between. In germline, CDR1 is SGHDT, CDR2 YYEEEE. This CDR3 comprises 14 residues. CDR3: CASSLGTLTYEQYF. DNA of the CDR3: TGTGCCAGCAGCTTAGGGACACTAACCTACGAGCAGTACTTC.

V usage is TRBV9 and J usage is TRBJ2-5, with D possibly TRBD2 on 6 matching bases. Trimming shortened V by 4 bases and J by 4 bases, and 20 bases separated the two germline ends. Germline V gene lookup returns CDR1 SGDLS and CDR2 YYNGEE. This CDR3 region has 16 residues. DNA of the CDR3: TGTGCCAGCAGCTCCCGCGGGGCGGACCTGGGAGAGACCCAGTACTTC. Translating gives CASSSRGADLGETQYF.

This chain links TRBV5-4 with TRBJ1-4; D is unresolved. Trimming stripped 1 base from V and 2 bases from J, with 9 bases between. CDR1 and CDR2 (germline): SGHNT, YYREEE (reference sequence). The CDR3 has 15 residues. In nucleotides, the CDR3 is TGTGCCAGCAGCTTGACTGTAGGGACTAATGAAAAACTGTTTTTT. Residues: CASSLTVGTNEKLFF.

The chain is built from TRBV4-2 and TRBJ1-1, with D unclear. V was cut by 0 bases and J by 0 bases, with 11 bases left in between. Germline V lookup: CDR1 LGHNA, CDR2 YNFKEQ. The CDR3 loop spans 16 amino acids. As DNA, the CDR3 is TGTGCCAGCAGCCAAGAGTCCAGTCTCATGAACACTGAAGCTTTCTTT. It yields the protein CASSQESSLMNTEAFF.

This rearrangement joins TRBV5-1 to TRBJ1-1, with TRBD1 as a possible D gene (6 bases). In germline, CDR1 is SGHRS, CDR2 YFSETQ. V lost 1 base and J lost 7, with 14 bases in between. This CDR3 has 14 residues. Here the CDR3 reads CASSLLGAKNEAFF. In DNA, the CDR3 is TGCGCCAGCAGCTTGTTGGGGGCCAAGAATGAAGCTTTCTTT.

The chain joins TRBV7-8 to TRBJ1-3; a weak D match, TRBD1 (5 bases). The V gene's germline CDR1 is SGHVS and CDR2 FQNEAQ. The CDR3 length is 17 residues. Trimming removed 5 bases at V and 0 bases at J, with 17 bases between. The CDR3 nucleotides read TGTGCCAGCAGCGACATCCGCAACAGGATCTCTGGAAACACCATATATTTT. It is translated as CASSDIRNRISGNTIYF.

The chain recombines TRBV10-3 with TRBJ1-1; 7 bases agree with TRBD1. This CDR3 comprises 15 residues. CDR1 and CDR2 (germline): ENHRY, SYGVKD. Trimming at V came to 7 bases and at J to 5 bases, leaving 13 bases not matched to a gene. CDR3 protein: CAIKGGGDGNTEAFF. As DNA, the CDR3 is TGTGCCATCAAAGGAGGGGGCGATGGGAATACTGAAGCTTTCTTT.

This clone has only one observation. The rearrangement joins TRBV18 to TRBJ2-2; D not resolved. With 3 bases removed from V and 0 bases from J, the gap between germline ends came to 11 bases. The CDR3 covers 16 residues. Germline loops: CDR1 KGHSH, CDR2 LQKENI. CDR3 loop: CASSPLNTANTGELFF. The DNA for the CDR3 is TGTGCCAGCTCACCCCTGAACACGGCGAACACCGGGGAGCTGTTTTTT. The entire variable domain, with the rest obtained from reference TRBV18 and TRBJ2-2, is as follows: NAGVMQNPRHLVRRRGQEARLRCSPMKGHSHVYWYRQLPEEGLKFMVYLQKENIIDESGMPKERFSAEFPKEGPSILRIQQVVRGDSAAYFCASSPLNTANTGELFFGEGSRLTVL.

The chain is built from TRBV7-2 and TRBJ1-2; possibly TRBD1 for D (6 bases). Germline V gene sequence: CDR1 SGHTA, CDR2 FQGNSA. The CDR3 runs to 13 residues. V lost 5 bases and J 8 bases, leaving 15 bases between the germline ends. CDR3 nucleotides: TGTGCCAGCAGCCCGGAGGGGGAAAGGGGCTACACCTTC. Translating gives CASSPEGERGYTF. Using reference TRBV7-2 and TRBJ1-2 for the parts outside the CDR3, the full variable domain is GAGVSQSPSNKVTEKGKDVELRCDPISGHTALYWYRQSLGQGLEFLIYFQGNSAPDKSGLPSDRFSAERTGGSVSTLTIQRTQQEDSAVYLCASSPEGERGYTFGSGTRLTVV.

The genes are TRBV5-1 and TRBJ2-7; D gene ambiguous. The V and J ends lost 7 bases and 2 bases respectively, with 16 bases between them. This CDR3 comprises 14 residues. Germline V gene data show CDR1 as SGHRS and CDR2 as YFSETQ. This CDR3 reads CASAPGQATYEQYF. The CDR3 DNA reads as TGCGCCAGCGCCCCAGGCCAGGCCACCTACGAGCAGTACTTC.

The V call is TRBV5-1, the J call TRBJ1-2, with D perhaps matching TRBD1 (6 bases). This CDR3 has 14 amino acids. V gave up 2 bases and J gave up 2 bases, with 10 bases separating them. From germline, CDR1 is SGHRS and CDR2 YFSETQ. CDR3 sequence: CASSFGRGNYGYTF. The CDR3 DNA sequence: TGCGCCAGCAGCTTCGGTAGGGGGAACTATGGCTACACCTTC.

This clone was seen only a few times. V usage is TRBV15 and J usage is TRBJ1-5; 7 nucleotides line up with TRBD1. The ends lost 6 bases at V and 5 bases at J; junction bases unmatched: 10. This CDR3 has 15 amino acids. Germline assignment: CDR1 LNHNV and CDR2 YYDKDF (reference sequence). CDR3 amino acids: CATRPDRIIHQPQHF. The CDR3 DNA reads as TGTGCCACCAGGCCGGACAGGATTATACATCAGCCCCAGCATTTT.